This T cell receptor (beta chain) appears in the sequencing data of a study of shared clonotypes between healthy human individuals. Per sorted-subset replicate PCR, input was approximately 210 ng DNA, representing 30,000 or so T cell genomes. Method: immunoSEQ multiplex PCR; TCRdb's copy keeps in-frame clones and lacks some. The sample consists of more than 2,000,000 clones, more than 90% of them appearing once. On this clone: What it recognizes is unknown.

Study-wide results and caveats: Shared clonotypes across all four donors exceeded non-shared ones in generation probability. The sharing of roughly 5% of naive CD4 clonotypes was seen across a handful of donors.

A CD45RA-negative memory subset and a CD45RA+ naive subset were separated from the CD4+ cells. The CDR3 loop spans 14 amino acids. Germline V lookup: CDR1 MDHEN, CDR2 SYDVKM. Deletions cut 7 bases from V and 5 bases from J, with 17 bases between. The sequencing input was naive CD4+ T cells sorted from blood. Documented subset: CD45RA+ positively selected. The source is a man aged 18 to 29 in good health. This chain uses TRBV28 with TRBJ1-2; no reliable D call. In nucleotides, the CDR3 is TGTGCCAGCACCCTGGGCGGGATAGGTTATGGCTACACCTTC. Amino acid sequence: CASTLGGIGYGYTF.